Presented here are 14 T cell receptor beta chains from one specimen sequenced in a study of blood T cell repertoires in COVID-19. Some clones are missing from TCRdb's copy, which holds only in-frame ones; the method was immunoSEQ multiplex PCR. The sample records hundreds of thousands of clones, approximately 89% being singletons. The material sequenced was peripheral blood. These receptors all come from a woman between 50 and 59 years old who had recovered from COVID-19.

The chain links TRBV13 to TRBJ2-3; 7 nucleotides agree with TRBD2. This CDR3 spans 16 amino acids. Germline V gene data show CDR1 as PRHDT and CDR2 as FYEKMQ (reference sequence). The V and J ends lost 5 bases and 0 bases, in that order; junction bases with no gene match: 8. The CDR3 region is CASSPRGSGSTDTQYF. DNA of the CDR3: TGTGCCAGCAGCCCCCGTGGTAGCGGGAGCACAGATACGCAGTATTTT.

This clone was seen only a few times. The gene calls are TRBV7-9 and TRBJ2-5, with TRBD1 matching 9 bases. V lost 2 bases to trimming and J lost 0 bases; unmatched junction nucleotides: 7. CDR1 is SEHNR and CDR2 is FQNEAQ in the germline V gene (reference sequence). The CDR3 is made up of 17 amino acids. The CDR3 protein is CASSLPGQGSYQETQYF. The CDR3 DNA reads as TGTGCCAGCAGCTTACCGGGACAGGGCTCGTACCAAGAGACCCAGTACTTC.

The gene calls are TRBV29-1 and TRBJ2-1, with 7 nucleotides matching TRBD2. The J segment lost 6 bases and the V segment lost 4 bases, leaving 6 bases of the junction unmatched. The germline V gene has CDR1 SQVTM and CDR2 ANQGSEA. The CDR3 is made up of 13 amino acids. The CDR3 reads CSVAGTTFNEQFF. The CDR3 DNA sequence: TGCAGCGTTGCCGGGACTACCTTCAATGAGCAGTTCTTC.

The gene calls are TRBV19 and TRBJ1-5, with TRBD1 matching 8 bases. The CDR3 runs 15 residues. Germline CDR1 reads LNHDA; CDR2 reads SQIVND (reference sequence). V lost 11 bases, J lost 2 bases, and 11 bases stayed unmatched. The CDR3 sequence: CAGGQGGRGNQPQHF. CDR3 DNA: TGTGCCGGAGGACAGGGAGGTCGCGGCAATCAGCCCCAGCATTTT.

Concerning this clone: Germline and junction disagree at one end, which may indicate a read error. The chain couples TRBV7-3 to TRBJ1-1; D not certain. In germline, CDR1 is SGHTA, CDR2 FQGTGA. The CDR3 is 13 residues long. The CDR3 here is CASSVTKNTEAFF. The CDR3, as DNA: TGTGCCAGCAGCGTAACCAAGAACACTGAAGCTTTCTTT. Combining the CDR3 with reference TRBV7-3 and TRBJ1-1 gives the whole variable domain GAGVSQTPSNKVTEKGKYVELRCDPISGHTALYWYRQSLGQGPEFLIYFQGTGAADDSGLPNDRFFAVRPEGSVSTLKIQRTERGDSAVYLCASSVTKNTEAFFGQGTRLTVV.

This sequence joins TRBV30 and TRBJ2-5; 9 bases line up with TRBD1. The J segment lost 0 bases and the V segment lost 0 bases, leaving 5 bases of the junction unmatched. This CDR3 is built from 16 residues. CDR1 is GTSNPN and CDR2 is SVGIG in the germline V gene (reference sequence). The CDR3 region is CAWSVGTGNHQETQYF. CDR3 in DNA: TGTGCCTGGAGTGTCGGGACAGGGAACCACCAAGAGACCCAGTACTTC. The full variable domain, rest sourced from reference TRBV30 and TRBJ2-5, is SQTIHQWPATLVQPVGSPLSLECTVEGTSNPNLYWYRQAAGRGLQLLFYSVGIGQISSEVPQNLSASRPQDRQFILSSKKLLLSDSGFYLCAWSVGTGNHQETQYFGPGTRLLVL.

The V gene is TRBV7-3, the J gene TRBJ2-2; 8 nucleotides line up with TRBD2. V shed 3 bases and J 6 bases; nucleotides not matched to a gene: 27. Germline V CDR1 and CDR2: SGHTA, FQGTGA. This CDR3 contains 22 residues. CDR3 nucleotide sequence: TGTGCCAGCAGCTTCACCCCCCGGACTAGCTGGTCGACGGCCGCCCTCTCCGGGGAGCTGTTTTTT. Amino acid sequence: CASSFTPRTSWSTAALSGELFF.

The chain recombines TRBV11-3 with TRBJ2-1; 10 bases map to TRBD1. CDR1 and CDR2 (germline): SGHNT, YENEEA. The ends lost 4 bases at V and 6 bases at J; junction bases unmatched: 6. The CDR3 covers 15 residues. The CDR3 loop is CASSSGDRGGNEQFF. The CDR3 coding sequence is TGTGCCAGCAGCTCTGGGGACAGGGGAGGCAATGAGCAGTTCTTC.

The rearrangement joins TRBV27 to TRBJ1-1, with a tentative D call TRBD1 (6 bases). V shed 7 bases and J shed 1 base, with 16 bases lying between them. Germline V gene sequence: CDR1 MNHEY, CDR2 SMNVEV (reference sequence). The CDR3 contains 15 residues. The CDR3 loop reads CASTNRRGRNTEAFF. In DNA form, the CDR3 reads TGTGCCAGCACCAACAGGCGGGGGCGGAACACTGAAGCTTTCTTT.

This clone was observed once. The CDR3 region is CASSQRPGQGEQPQHF. The DNA of the CDR3 is TGTGCCAGCAGCCAACGCCCGGGACAGGGAGAACAGCCCCAGCATTTT. The J gene is TRBJ1-5, the V gene TRBV6-2 or TRBV6-3; TRBD1 matches at 9 bases. Germline values: CDR1 MNHEY, CDR2 SVGEGT. The CDR3 spans 16 residues. Trimming removed 6 bases from V and 7 bases from J; junction bases left unmatched: 13.

The V gene is TRBV9, the J gene TRBJ1-4; D might be TRBD1 (5 bases). Germline lookup yields CDR1 SGDLS and CDR2 YYNGEE. Trimming pared 0 bases from V and 5 bases from J, leaving 14 bases between. CDR3 length: 16 residues. CDR3 region: CASSVGGGRDNEKLFF. The CDR3 bases are TGTGCCAGCAGCGTAGGAGGTGGGAGGGACAATGAAAAACTGTTTTTT.

This clone was detected a few times. The J gene is TRBJ1-5, the V gene TRBV6-6, with a weak D call TRBD1 (5 bases). The CDR3 is made up of 16 amino acids. CDR1 is MNHNY, CDR2 SVGAGI, per germline (reference sequence). Trimming removed 5 bases at V and 4 bases at J, with 18 bases between. The CDR3 loop reads CASSRDPYGGNQPQHF. The CDR3 DNA follows: TGTGCCAGCAGTCGGGACCCCTACGGGGGAAATCAGCCCCAGCATTTT.

The chain couples TRBV12-3 or TRBV12-4 to TRBJ2-7, with D tentatively TRBD1 (5 bases). The CDR3 has 13 amino acids. The ends were cut back, 7 bases at V and 3 bases at J, with 13 bases in the middle. The CDR3 reads CASTSIGVYEQYF. Written as DNA, the CDR3 is TGTGCCAGCACCTCGATAGGGGTCTACGAGCAGTACTTC.

This sequence joins TRBV20-1 and TRBJ2-5, with a possible D match to TRBD1 (5 bases). V lost 3 bases and J lost 4, with 12 bases in between. The CDR3 totals 13 residues. CDR1 is DFQATT, CDR2 SNEGSKA, per germline (reference sequence). CDR3 amino acids: CSASPPGRETQYF. Here the CDR3 DNA reads TGCAGTGCTAGTCCCCCAGGGCGAGAGACCCAGTACTTC.